This T cell receptor beta chain is from a study of neurological immune-mediated disorders. Study information: Relapsing-remitting disease was seen in about nine tenths of the roughly 34 multiple sclerosis patients, and secondary progressive disease was seen in 3. The study, taken as a whole, reports: None of the CDR3 amino acid sequences found in expanded clones was shared across subjects. This suggests that the TCR-beta repertoires were private in all groups.

TCRdb reprocessed the 5' RACE reads with MiXCR, giving one entry per CDR3 protein. Of about 74,000 distinct CDR3 sequences in the sample, less than 5.5% were seen once. The unsorted libraries were made from 2 million PBMCs kept at -80 C. For this clonotype: The antigen remains unidentified.

The V gene lost 3 bases and the J gene lost 4 bases, with 18 bases spanning the gap. This CDR3 has 15 amino acids. Germline V gene lookup returns CDR1 DFQATT and CDR2 SNEGSKA (reference sequence). Sequenced: PBMCs. The chain joins TRBV20-1 to TRBJ1-2, with D possibly matching TRBD1 (5 bases). The TCR originated in a young man with multiple sclerosis. The CDR3 DNA is TGCAGTGCTAGTTTATCAGGGTGGGGGATCTATGGCTACACCTTC. Translated, it gives CSASLSGWGIYGYTF.